This TCR beta chain comes out of a study of blood T cell repertoires in COVID-19. Whole-study context: COVID-19 samples collected from the United States, Italy and Spain covered acute and convalescent phases.

Trimming took off 0 bases at V and 6 bases at J, with 4 bases between the two ends. CDR1 is SGHDT and CDR2 is YYEEEE in the germline V gene. The CDR3 is made up of 13 amino acids. Using immunoSEQ multiplex PCR, the repertoire was profiled, and TCRdb retains in-frame clones only, with some absent. The table lists 40,000 to 65,000 clones, 85% to 90% of them singletons. The chain couples TRBV5-6 to TRBJ1-6; D gene ambiguous. The sequence derives from a man between 65 and 85 years old with active COVID-19. The sample consisted of peripheral blood. For the CDR3, the DNA is TGTGCCAGCAGCTTGGACACTAATTCACCCCTCCACTTT. This gives the protein CASSLDTNSPLHF. The whole variable domain, remainder taken from reference TRBV5-6 and TRBJ1-6, is DAGVTQSPTHLIKTRGQQVTLRCSPKSGHDTVSWYQQALGQGPQFIFQYYEEEERQRGNFPDRFSGHQFPNYSSELNVNALLLGDSALYLCASSLDTNSPLHFGNGTRLTVT.